A single sample is the source of the 14 T cell receptor beta chains below, sequenced in a study of blood T cells in healthy people across ages. The second PCR ran roughly 7 to 12 cycles with a sample-barcoded 5' primer and J-beta primers. TCRdb re-derived calls from the 5' RACE reads in MiXCR, one entry per CDR3 protein. This repertoire shows more than 600,000 distinct CDR3 sequences, just under 25% found once; its top ten account for 8% to 10%. Separately, the same data were catalogued under a study of T cells of mothers and their children.

The sequencing input was blood. These receptors were collected from a boy aged 10-17 years in good health.

The chain joins TRBV6-2 or TRBV6-3 to TRBJ2-7, with D possibly being TRBD2 (5 bases). Trimming shortened V by 2 bases and J by 3 bases, and 11 bases separated the two germline ends. Germline V gene sequence: CDR1 MNHEY, CDR2 SVGEGT. This CDR3 is built from 14 residues. The CDR3 nucleotides read TGTGCCAGCAGTTACAACCCCGGGGTCTACGAGCAGTACTTC. Translation gives CASSYNPGVYEQYF.

The table lists this clonotype with a few counts. The chain is built from TRBV29-1 and TRBJ1-1; D is ambiguous. This CDR3 contains 12 residues. Between the trimmed V and J ends, which lost 7 bases and 1 base, there was a span of 10 bases. CDR1 is SQVTM, CDR2 ANQGSEA, per germline. The CDR3 here is CSEEVQNTEAFF. In DNA, the CDR3 is TGCAGCGAGGAGGTCCAGAACACTGAAGCTTTCTTT.

This clonotype was seen a few times. The chain employs TRBV29-1 and TRBJ2-7; 9 nucleotides agree with TRBD1. The CDR3 sequence is 14 residues long. Germline assignment: CDR1 SQVTM and CDR2 ANQGSEA. The J segment lost 4 bases and the V segment lost 4 bases, leaving 8 bases of the junction unmatched. The CDR3 protein is CSVVGPGQGYEQYF. The CDR3 region has the DNA TGCAGCGTTGTAGGACCGGGACAGGGATACGAGCAGTACTTC.

J is TRBJ2-7 and V is TRBV3-1; no definite D call. The CDR3 runs 14 residues. Germline CDR1 reads LGHDT; CDR2 reads YNNKEL (reference sequence). Trimming cost V 4 bases and J 0 bases, with 10 bases left between them. The DNA for the CDR3 is TGTGCCAGCAGCCCGACTCTGACCTCCTACGAGCAGTACTTC. It codes for CASSPTLTSYEQYF.

This clonotype was counted between two and nine times. This rearrangement joins TRBV7-2 to TRBJ2-3; 7 bases align to TRBD2. Germline V CDR1 and CDR2: SGHTA, FQGNSA. This CDR3 comprises 14 residues. The V gene end was trimmed by 5 bases and the J gene end by 3 bases; junction bases not matched to a gene: 5. CDR3 DNA: TGTGCCAGCAGCCAACTAGCGATAACAGATACGCAGTATTTT. Translated, it gives CASSQLAITDTQYF.

This clonotype was picked up a small number of times. The rearrangement links TRBV4-2 to TRBJ1-2; possible D gene TRBD1, 5 bases. V lost 1 base and J 6 bases, leaving 12 bases between the germline ends. CDR3 size: 14 residues. CDR1 and CDR2 (germline): LGHNA, YNFKEQ. This CDR3 is CASSQGLQDHGYTF. The CDR3 coding sequence is TGTGCCAGCAGCCAAGGGCTACAGGACCATGGCTACACCTTC.

The V gene is TRBV5-1, the J gene TRBJ2-5; 9 positions agree with TRBD1. V gave up 3 bases and J gave up 5 bases; unmatched junction bases: 8. The length of the CDR3 is 15 residues. Germline V gene data show CDR1 as SGHRS and CDR2 as YFSETQ. The CDR3 DNA reads as TGCGCCAGCAGCTACCGGGACAGGGCCCGGGAGACCCAGTACTTC. Amino acids: CASSYRDRARETQYF.

The J gene is TRBJ2-3, the V gene TRBV12-3 or TRBV12-4; unclear D gene. CDR3 length: 14 amino acids. V lost 6 bases and J lost 4, with 14 bases in between. CDR3 sequence (DNA): TGTGCCAGCAGCCAAACCCGAAATTCAGATACGCAGTATTTT. Protein: CASSQTRNSDTQYF.

This clonotype was observed a few times. The chain couples TRBV7-9 to TRBJ2-5; 13 bases are shared with TRBD2. CDR1 SEHNR and CDR2 FQNEAQ come from the germline V gene (reference sequence). Losses at the gene ends were 5 bases for V and 5 bases for J; bases not matched to a gene: 5. The CDR3 spans 15 residues. The CDR3 DNA reads as TGTGCCAGCAGCACCGGGACTAGCGGGATGGAGACCCAGTACTTC. Its translation: CASSTGTSGMETQYF.

The rearrangement links TRBV29-1 to TRBJ2-3; weak D call: TRBD2 (6 bases). Trimming stripped 6 bases from V and 5 bases from J, with 18 bases between. This CDR3 is built from 14 residues. CDR1 is SQVTM and CDR2 is ANQGSEA in the germline V gene. The CDR3 nucleotides read TGCAGCGTGGGAGGTGGCTCCGGTGGAGATACGCAGTATTTT. Translating gives CSVGGGSGGDTQYF.

The CDR3 sequence is CASSTGTSGEKLFF. The CDR3 DNA follows: TGCGCCAGCAGCACTGGGACATCGGGGGAAAAACTGTTTTTT. The chain has TRBV5-1 and TRBJ1-4, with a tentative D call TRBD1 (6 bases). The CDR3 totals 14 residues. Germline loops: CDR1 SGHRS, CDR2 YFSETQ. The V and J ends lost 4 bases and 8 bases respectively, with 15 bases between them.

The chain recombines TRBV5-1 with TRBJ1-2, with D tentatively TRBD1 (5 bases). The CDR3 has 14 amino acids. The germline V and J ends were trimmed by 6 bases and 2 bases, with 14 bases remaining between them. CDR1 and CDR2 (germline): SGHRS, YFSETQ. The CDR3 DNA follows: TGCGCCAGCACCCCGCCCGAGGGGAACTATGGCTACACCTTC. Translating it yields CASTPPEGNYGYTF. The entire variable domain, with the rest obtained from reference TRBV5-1 and TRBJ1-2, is as follows: KAGVTQTPRYLIKTRGQQVTLSCSPISGHRSVSWYQQTPGQGLQFLFEYFSETQRNKGNFPGRFSGRQFSNSRSEMNVSTLELGDSALYLCASTPPEGNYGYTFGSGTRLTVV.

Comments on this clonotype: One end of the junction varies from germline; a read error may be responsible. The rearrangement links TRBV12-3 or TRBV12-4 to TRBJ2-1; D possibly corresponds to TRBD1 (6 bases). The CDR3 contains 15 residues. The CDR3 region is CASSLGQGTYNEQFF. For the CDR3, the DNA is TGTGCCAGCAGCTTAGGGCAGGGGACCTACAATGAGCAGTTCTTC.

This clonotype has just one count. The rearrangement joins TRBV24-1 to TRBJ2-2; TRBD1 agrees at 7 bases. V shed 4 bases and J 1 base; nucleotides not matched to a gene: 8. The germline V gene has CDR1 KGHDR and CDR2 SFDVKD. This CDR3 comprises 17 residues. For the CDR3, the DNA is TGTGCCACCAGTGAGAAAACAGGGGTGATGAACACCGGGGAGCTGTTTTTT. Its protein is CATSEKTGVMNTGELFF.